The source of this T cell receptor (beta chain) is a study of T cells in localized non-small cell lung cancer. Study-level findings and limits: Greater T cell density in blood accompanied longer overall survival. Maximal T cell clonality occurred in uninvolved adjacent lung, with tumor ranking below it. Sequencing was restricted to one tumor region; therefore, heterogeneity remains possible.

Measured with immunoSEQ multiplex PCR; TCRdb has only the in-frame clones, and not every one. The sample comprises over 15,000 clones, roughly 89% of which are singletons, and under 4.5% rests with the top ten. There are 15 residues in the CDR3. Trimming took off 4 bases at V and 5 bases at J, with 14 bases between the two ends. In germline, CDR1 is MGHRA, CDR2 YSYEKL. As concerns this clone: The target antigen is unknown.

The chain recombines TRBV4-1 with TRBJ1-4, with a weak D call TRBD1 (5 bases). Sequenced here: peripheral blood, sampled before any cancer treatment. The origin of this receptor is a male donor aged 60 or over with stage II squamous cell lung carcinoma. CDR3 protein: CASSLRGGINEKLFF. The CDR3, as DNA: TGCGCCAGCAGCCTCCGTGGGGGGATCAATGAAAAACTGTTTTTT.